This T cell receptor (beta chain) was sequenced during a study of blood T cell repertoires in COVID-19. CDR1 and CDR2 from the germline V gene are MNHEY and SMNVEV (reference sequence). After removal of 5 bases from V and 8 bases from J, the junction contained 10 bases not matched to a gene. The CDR3 runs 16 residues. The repertoire was sequenced with immunoSEQ multiplex PCR; TCRdb's copy has only in-frame clones and lacks some. Of 60,000 to 80,000 clones listed, about nine tenths are singletons. The specimen was peripheral blood. The chain carries TRBV27 and TRBJ1-6; 9 nucleotides agree with TRBD1. The clonotype originates from a woman aged 65 to 85 with acute or convalescent COVID-19. The CDR3 loop reads CASSPAPDRGYSPLHF. DNA of the CDR3: TGTGCCAGCAGTCCCGCCCCGGACAGGGGTTATTCACCCCTCCACTTT.